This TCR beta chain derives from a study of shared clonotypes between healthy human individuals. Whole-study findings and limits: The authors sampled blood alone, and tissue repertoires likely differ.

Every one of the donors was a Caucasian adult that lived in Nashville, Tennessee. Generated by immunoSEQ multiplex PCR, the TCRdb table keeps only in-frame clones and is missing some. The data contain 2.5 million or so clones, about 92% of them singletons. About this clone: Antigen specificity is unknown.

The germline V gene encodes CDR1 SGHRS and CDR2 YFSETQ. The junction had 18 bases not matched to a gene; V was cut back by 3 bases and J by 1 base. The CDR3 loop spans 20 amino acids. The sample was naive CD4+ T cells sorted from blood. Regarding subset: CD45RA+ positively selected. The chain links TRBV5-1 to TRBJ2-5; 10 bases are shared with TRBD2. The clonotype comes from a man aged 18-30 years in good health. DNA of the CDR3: TGCGCCAGCAGCTCCCGCCCCCAGGCCGTCCTAGCGGGAGTCCAAGAGACCCAGTACTTC. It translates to CASSSRPQAVLAGVQETQYF.